The rows below give T cell receptor beta chains drawn from one sample of a study of T cell responses to AZD1222 COVID-19 vaccine. TCRdb keeps only in-frame clones here, not all; method: immunoSEQ multiplex PCR. Of 150,000 to 180,000 clones listed, about nine tenths are singletons. The specimen comprised peripheral blood, sampled 28 days after the second AZD1222 dose. The receptors were sampled from an adult who received the AZD1222 COVID-19 vaccine. Both conserved end residues are part of each CDR3. A D gene is named only where the DNA matches it firmly. Clone size is not always given. Where it is, it says once, few, many or a class for expanded clones.

length	D	size	J	V	DNA	CDR3
18	TRBD2	NA	TRBJ2-5	TRBV4-3	TGCGCCAGCAGCCAAGGCAAACAGACTAGCGGTCTAGGAGAGACCCAGTACTTC	CASSQGKQTSGLGETQYF
12	NA	NA	TRBJ1-1	TRBV19	TGTGCCAGTAGTATGGGGCTCACTGAAGCTTTCTTT	CASSMGLTEAFF
16	TRBD1	few	TRBJ2-5	TRBV5-4	TGTGCCAGCAGCGGGTCGGACAGGGGGTTTGCGGAGACCCAGTACTTC	CASSGSDRGFAETQYF
19	TRBD2	NA	TRBJ2-1	TRBV11-2	TGTGCCAGCAGCTCTAGGGTTGGGACTAGCGGGAGTAGGTACAATGAGCAGTTCTTC	CASSSRVGTSGSRYNEQFF
14	TRBD2	NA	TRBJ2-1	TRBV14	TGTGCCAGCAGCCAACGCGGGAGGGTCCAGGAGCAGTTCTTC	CASSQRGRVQEQFF
14	TRBD1	once	TRBJ2-7	TRBV2	TGTGCCAGCAGTATCCGGGACAGGGCCAACGAGCAGTACTTC	CASSIRDRANEQYF
14	NA	few	TRBJ1-4	TRBV7-8	TGTGCCAGCAGCTTCGGCGGGGCTAATGAAAAACTGTTTTTT	CASSFGGANEKLFF
13	NA	NA	TRBJ2-5	TRBV14	TGTGCCAGCAGCCAAGTCGGGAAAGAGACCCAGTACTTC	CASSQVGKETQYF
14	NA	NA	TRBJ2-7	TRBV5-6	TGTGCCAGCAGCTTGAGCCTAGCTATCTACGAGCAGTACTTC	CASSLSLAIYEQYF
17	TRBD1	NA	TRBJ1-6	TRBV30	TGTGCCTGGAGTCCCGGGACAGGGGGCGCCTATAATTCACCCCTCCACTTT	CAWSPGTGGAYNSPLHF
13	NA	NA	TRBJ2-1	TRBV18	TGTGCCAGCTCAGTAGGACTAAACAATGAGCAGTTCTTC	CASSVGLNNEQFF
13	NA	NA	TRBJ1-6	TRBV12-3/TRBV12-4	TGTGCCAGCTCTTGGGGCAATAATTCACCCCTCCACTTT	CASSWGNNSPLHF
16	NA	NA	TRBJ2-5	TRBV5-1	TGCGCCAGCAGCTTGAATAGCGGTGTAAAAGGGGAGACCCAGTACTTC	CASSLNSGVKGETQYF
15	NA	NA	TRBJ1-5	TRBV7-2	TGTGCCAGCAGCTTAGATGGGGGGTCGCATCAGCCCCAGCATTTT	CASSLDGGSHQPQHF
14	TRBD1	NA	TRBJ2-5	TRBV19	TGTGCCAGTAGCCTCCGGGACAGACAAGAGACCCAGTACTTC	CASSLRDRQETQYF
14	TRBD2	few	TRBJ2-3	TRBV4-1	TGCGCCAGCAGCCCCGGACTAGCGGGAGGGCGGCAGTATTTT	CASSPGLAGGRQYF
15	TRBD1	NA	TRBJ2-5	TRBV7-3	TGTGCCAGCAGCCCCGGACAGGGCGAGCAAGAGACCCAGTACTTC	CASSPGQGEQETQYF
16	TRBD1	NA	TRBJ1-1	TRBV5-1	TGCGCCAGCAGCCGGGGGCAGGGGGCACCGAACACTGAAGCTTTCTTT	CASSRGQGAPNTEAFF
13	NA	NA	TRBJ1-4	TRBV7-3	TGTGCCAGCAGCTTAGGGGTTGGGGAAAAACTGTTTTTT	CASSLGVGEKLFF
16	NA	NA	TRBJ2-6	TRBV7-3	TGTGCCAGCAGCTTGGCCGGGGGTTCTGGGGCCAACGTCCTGACTTTC	CASSLAGGSGANVLTF
13	NA	NA	TRBJ2-1	TRBV27	TGTGCCAGCAGTTTAACCGGAGAGACTGAGCAGTTCTTC	CASSLTGETEQFF
14	NA	NA	TRBJ1-1	TRBV2	TGTGCCAGCAGGCCCCTCGGGTCTAACACTGAAGCTTTCTTT	CASRPLGSNTEAFF
15	NA	NA	TRBJ1-4	TRBV4-3	TGCGCCAGCAGCCAAGAGGGGTTGGGGTATGAAAAACTGTTTTTT	CASSQEGLGYEKLFF
17	TRBD2	NA	TRBJ2-3	TRBV27	TGTGCCAGCAGTCCTACCGGGACTAGCGGTAGCACAGATACGCAGTATTTT	CASSPTGTSGSTDTQYF
16	TRBD2	NA	TRBJ2-1	TRBV3-1/TRBV3-2	TGTGCCAGCAGCCAAGAGGGACTAGCGGGAGCCTATGAGCAGTTCTTC	CASSQEGLAGAYEQFF
14	NA	NA	TRBJ1-1	TRBV6-5	TGTGCCAGCAGCCGGGACGGCCTGAACACTGAAGCTTTCTTT	CASSRDGLNTEAFF
17	TRBD2	NA	TRBJ2-1	TRBV7-7	TGTGCTAGCAGCCGAAACCTTCGGACTAGCGGGAGTAATGAGCAGTTCTTC	CASSRNLRTSGSNEQFF
15	TRBD1	NA	TRBJ2-7	TRBV27	TGTGCCAGCAGTTTATTCGCAACAGGGGCTTACGAGCAGTACTTC	CASSLFATGAYEQYF
12	NA	NA	TRBJ2-7	TRBV29-1	TGCAGCGTTTCTATAGCTAACTACGAGCAGTACTTC	CSVSIANYEQYF
17	NA	NA	TRBJ2-1	TRBV4-3	TGCGCCAGCAGCCAAGCGCTCGGGCGCGGACGTTACAATGAGCAGTTCTTC	CASSQALGRGRYNEQFF